One T cell receptor (beta chain) is described in this entry. CDR3 length equals 13 residues. The V and J ends lost 6 bases and 7 bases, in that order; junction bases with no gene match: 3. The data stem from a study of blood T cell repertoires in COVID-19. The assay was immunoSEQ multiplex PCR, and TCRdb's table has in-frame clones only and misses some. The sample shows 93,000 or so clones, around 84% of them seen only once. The chain uses TRBV12-3 or TRBV12-4 and TRBJ1-4, with 9 nucleotides matching TRBD1. This receptor was obtained from a human donor in a cohort sampled during active COVID-19. Sequencing was carried out using peripheral blood. The DNA for the CDR3 is TGTGCCAGCAGCAAGACAGGGGGTGAAAAACTGTTTTTT. It specifies CASSKTGGEKLFF.